This paragraph covers one T cell receptor beta chain sequence. As yet, its antigen is unknown. These data come from a study of shared clonotypes between healthy human individuals. Overall study context: Each donor had three CD4 naive, three CD4 memory, two CD8 naive and one CD8 memory plate. Broader study findings: All-four-donor shared clonotypes had higher generation probabilities than non-shared clonotypes did. Larger estimated richness was generally recorded for naive subsets relative to memory subsets.

CD45RO-negative, CCR7-positively selected cells formed the naive CD8 fraction, excluding terminally differentiated effector memory CD45RA+ cells. J gave up 8 bases and V 5 bases, and 3 bases lay outside the gene matches. Germline CDR1 and CDR2: MNHEY and SVGAGI. The CDR3 sequence is 12 residues long. TCRdb's copy holds only in-frame clones and misses some; the assay was immunoSEQ multiplex PCR. The table shows about 2,200,000 clones, with 85% to 95% occurring only once. The rearrangement links TRBV6-5 to TRBJ2-1; 7 nucleotides align to TRBD1. This TCR was sampled from a man between 18 and 35 years old in good health. Some clones in this sample may be carry-over from other donors' samples. Source material: naive CD8+ T cells from PBMCs. As DNA, the CDR3 is TGTGCCAGCAGTCTCGACAGGGATGAGCAGTTCTTC. This encodes CASSLDRDEQFF.